These 20 T cell receptor beta chains were sequenced from one sample in a study of T cell repertoires in cytomegalovirus infection (dated by TCRdb to the late 2010s). The instrument given in TCRdb is Illumina HiSeq 1500. TCRdb's own reprocessing of the public reads used fastp at Q25 and MiXCR and kept productive beta chains. CDR3 protein sequences are deduplicated, and each keeps its most common genes and DNA. Counted in this sample were approximately 500,000 distinct CDR3 sequences; approximately 17% of them appeared once. Jointly, the top ten make up roughly 25% of the sample. The sample taken for sequencing was CD8+ T cells from PBMCs. The receptors shown here come from a human donor in good health (CMV status not recorded). Some clones in this sample may be carry-over from other donors' samples.

This clonotype has only a few counts. The chain has TRBV11-2 and TRBJ2-1; TRBD1 matches 9 bases. CDR3 length: 15 amino acids. The V gene's germline CDR1 is SGHAT and CDR2 FQNNGV. V lost 2 bases, J lost 8 bases, and 7 bases stayed unmatched. The CDR3 loop is CASSLRDRDADEQFF. The CDR3 DNA reads TGTGCCAGCAGCTTACGGGACAGGGACGCGGATGAGCAGTTCTTC.

This clonotype was seen only a few times. This rearrangement joins TRBV20-1 to TRBJ2-6; weak D call: TRBD1 (6 bases). Between the trimmed V and J ends, which lost 3 bases and 0 bases, there was a span of 12 bases. From germline, CDR1 is DFQATT and CDR2 SNEGSKA (reference sequence). The CDR3 covers 16 residues. CDR3 in DNA: TGCAGTGCTAGTTATCGGACAGCCTCTGGGGCCAACGTCCTGACTTTC. It encodes CSASYRTASGANVLTF.

This clonotype has a handful of counts. The J gene is TRBJ1-5, the V gene TRBV6-5; TRBD1 is a possible D gene (5 bases). The length of the CDR3 is 14 residues. The V end lost 8 bases, the J end lost 3 bases, and 14 bases lay between the germline ends. The germline gives CDR1 MNHEY, CDR2 SVGAGI. The CDR3 loop reads CASGGRGDNQPQHF. In DNA, the CDR3 is TGTGCCAGCGGGGGGAGGGGCGACAATCAGCCCCAGCATTTT.

In its sample, this clonotype was seen a few times. V is TRBV15 and J is TRBJ2-1; tentatively, D is TRBD2 (6 bases). Trimming left V 0 bases short and J 1 base short, with 10 bases between. The length of the CDR3 is 16 residues. The germline V gene encodes CDR1 LNHNV and CDR2 YYDKDF (reference sequence). The DNA for the CDR3 is TGTGCCACCAGCAGAGAGGGGCGGGGATCCTACAATGAGCAGTTCTTC. Protein sequence: CATSREGRGSYNEQFF.

This clonotype was counted between two and nine times. CDR3 region: CATLGRSYNSPLHF. The CDR3 DNA follows: TGTGCCACCCTGGGGAGATCCTATAATTCACCCCTCCACTTT. The chain joins TRBV2 to TRBJ1-6; D is ambiguous. The CDR3 is 14 amino acids. The V gene lost 10 bases and the J gene lost 1 base, with 11 bases spanning the gap. Germline V lookup: CDR1 SNHLY, CDR2 FYNNEI. Complete variable domain (other parts from reference TRBV2 and TRBJ1-6): EPEVTQTPSHQVTQMGQEVILRCVPISNHLYFYWYRQILGQKVEFLVSFYNNEISEKSEIFDDQFSVERPDGSNFTLKIRSTKLEDSAMYFCATLGRSYNSPLHFGNGTRLTVT.

This clonotype was seen many times. This sequence joins TRBV7-4 and TRBJ1-4, with 7 bases fitting TRBD1. Germline V lookup: CDR1 SGHVT, CDR2 SQSDAQ. This CDR3 region has 15 residues. V was clipped by 1 base and J by 5 bases; unmatched bases: 4. Here the CDR3 DNA reads TGTGCCAGCAGCTTAGTCGGGACAGAGAATGAAAAACTGTTTTTT. Its translation: CASSLVGTENEKLFF.

This clonotype occurred a few times. DNA for the CDR3: TGTGCCAGCATTACTGCCGCGGGTAATTCACCCCTCCACTTT. Translation gives CASITAAGNSPLHF. The J gene is TRBJ1-6, the V gene TRBV6-6; unclear D gene. The CDR3 is made up of 14 amino acids. Germline CDR1 MNHNY, CDR2 SVGAGI (reference sequence). V was clipped by 7 bases and J by 6 bases, with 13 bases between them.

The chain has TRBV15 and TRBJ1-5; D is perhaps TRBD1 (6 bases). V was clipped by 5 bases and J by 5 bases, with 13 bases between them. Germline values: CDR1 LNHNV, CDR2 YYDKDF (reference sequence). The CDR3 is 14 residues long. The CDR3 DNA reads TGTGCCACCAGCCCAGACAGGCTCCATCAGCCCCAGCATTTT. This sequence encodes CATSPDRLHQPQHF. Variable domain in full (rest from reference TRBV15 and TRBJ1-5): DAMVIQNPRYQVTQFGKPVTLSCSQTLNHNVMYWYQQKSSQAPKLLFHYYDKDFNNEADTPDNFQSRRPNTSFCFLDIRSPGLGDTAMYLCATSPDRLHQPQHFGDGTRLSIL.

This clonotype has more than one count but fewer than ten. The V gene is TRBV27, the J gene TRBJ1-2, with D possibly being TRBD1 (6 bases). Germline V gene lookup returns CDR1 MNHEY and CDR2 SMNVEV (reference sequence). V shed 11 bases and J shed 3 bases, with 16 bases lying between them. The CDR3 covers 13 residues. The CDR3 nucleotides read TGTGCCGTCTGGGGGGGGCTCGACTATGGCTACACCTTC. It is translated as CAVWGGLDYGYTF.

This clonotype was observed many times. The chain employs TRBV19 and TRBJ1-2, with D perhaps TRBD1 (5 bases). The CDR3 is 15 amino acids. Between the trimmed V and J ends, which lost 11 bases and 4 bases, there was a span of 23 bases. Germline-derived CDR1 and CDR2 are LNHDA and SQIVND (reference sequence). The CDR3 nucleotides are TGTGCCTCAGTCGGGGGATCGCCTAGTATCTATGGCTACACCTTC. This translates into CASVGGSPSIYGYTF. Full variable domain (outside the CDR3, taken from reference TRBV19 and TRBJ1-2): DGGITQSPKYLFRKEGQNVTLSCEQNLNHDAMYWYRQDPGQGLRLIYYSQIVNDFQKGDIAEGYSVSREKKESFPLTVTSAQKNPTAFYLCASVGGSPSIYGYTFGSGTRLTVV.

The CDR3 protein is CASSPAAPLTGRGFEQYF. The DNA for the CDR3 is TGTGCCAGCAGCCCCGCTGCCCCCCTCACAGGGCGGGGATTCGAGCAGTACTTC. V gene TRBV4-2 combines with J gene TRBJ2-7, with D perhaps given as TRBD1 or TRBD2 (6 bases each). With 4 bases removed from V and 6 bases from J, the gap between germline ends came to 28 bases. Germline V lookup: CDR1 LGHNA, CDR2 YNFKEQ. The CDR3 totals 18 residues.

This clonotype occurred a few times. V is TRBV11-2 and J is TRBJ1-1; TRBD1 matches 12 bases. CDR1 SGHAT and CDR2 FQNNGV come from the germline V gene. The CDR3 is made up of 17 amino acids. V was pared by 4 bases and J by 3 bases, with 9 bases of the junction left unmatched. CDR3 loop: CASSSGTGGMGDTEAFF. The CDR3 nucleotides read TGTGCCAGCAGCTCCGGGACAGGGGGCATGGGCGACACTGAAGCTTTCTTT.

This clonotype was detected many times. The V and J genes are TRBV12-5 and TRBJ1-1, with a tentative D call TRBD1 (5 bases). CDR1 is LGHNT, CDR2 FRNRAP, per germline. This CDR3 has 15 residues. Trimming removed 7 bases from V and 5 bases from J, with 20 bases in between. The CDR3 loop is CASVESTGPSTEAFF. CDR3 nucleotide sequence: TGTGCTAGTGTTGAATCTACAGGCCCCTCTACTGAAGCTTTCTTT.

CDR3 residues: CASSERTPVAFF. CDR3 DNA sequence: TGTGCCAGCAGTGAGCGGACACCTGTCGCTTTCTTT. V gene TRBV6-1 combines with J gene TRBJ1-1, with TRBD1 as a possible D gene (5 bases). Between the trimmed V and J ends, which lost 3 bases and 11 bases, there was a span of 13 bases. CDR1 MNHNS and CDR2 SASEGT come from the germline V gene. This CDR3 is 12 amino acids long.

With regard to this clonotype: This CDR3 is missing its conserved last phenylalanine or tryptophan, likely due to a read error. The chain links TRBV7-9 to TRBJ2-1; D remains unclear. V gave up 3 bases and J gave up 8 bases, with 14 bases separating them. The CDR3 runs to 14 residues. CDR1 is SEHNR and CDR2 is FQNEAQ in the germline V gene (reference sequence). The CDR3 spells CASSFVLGMDEQFL. The DNA for the CDR3 is TGTGCCAGCAGCTTCGTTTTAGGGATGGATGAGCAGTTCTTA.

This clonotype was seen a handful of times. The chain employs TRBV6-1 and TRBJ1-5; 9 nucleotides agree with TRBD1. Per germline, CDR1 MNHNS and CDR2 SASEGT. This CDR3 comprises 16 residues. Trimming removed 4 bases from V and 3 bases from J; junction bases left unmatched: 7. In DNA form, the CDR3 reads TGTGCCAGCAGTGCCCGAGGGACAGGGCTCAATCAGCCCCAGCATTTT. The encoded protein is CASSARGTGLNQPQHF.

There are a few counts of this clonotype. The chain is built from TRBV20-1 and TRBJ2-1, with TRBD2 matching over 8 bases. CDR1 and CDR2 (germline): DFQATT, SNEGSKA (reference sequence). CDR3 length: 15 amino acids. Trimming took 5 bases from V and 4 from J; bases not matched to a gene: 10. For the CDR3, the DNA is TGCAGTGCTGGATTTCCGACTAGCGATTACAATGAGCAGTTCTTC. The encoded protein is CSAGFPTSDYNEQFF.

This clonotype was seen ten or more times. As DNA, the CDR3 is TGCGCCAGCAGCCAGGAGCCCAGCGGAAGCAATCAGCCCCAGCATTTT. Amino acid sequence: CASSQEPSGSNQPQHF. The J gene is TRBJ1-5, the V gene TRBV4-1; no clear D gene. V lost 3 bases and J lost 1, with 13 bases in between. This CDR3 is 16 amino acids long. Looked up from germline, CDR1 is MGHRA and CDR2 is YSYEKL.

This clonotype came up many times. This chain joins TRBV27 and TRBJ1-2, with D maybe TRBD1 (6 bases). Germline V gene data show CDR1 as MNHEY and CDR2 as SMNVEV (reference sequence). CDR3 size: 14 residues. The V end was cut by 0 bases, the J end by 1 base, with 6 bases between. The CDR3 sequence: CASSLSRGNYGYTF. DNA of the CDR3: TGTGCCAGCAGTTTATCCAGGGGTAACTATGGCTACACCTTC.

This clonotype was seen a few times. CDR3 protein: CASSQVGGTGAFGETQYF. The CDR3 DNA reads as TGCGCCAGCAGCCAAGTAGGAGGGACAGGGGCGTTCGGAGAGACCCAGTACTTC. The chain joins TRBV4-1 to TRBJ2-5; 10 nucleotides align to TRBD1. Unmatched junction bases numbered 12, after V lost 1 base and J lost 4 bases. Germline loops: CDR1 MGHRA, CDR2 YSYEKL. The CDR3 length is 18 residues.